The 18 T cell receptor beta chains presented below share a single source sample, sequenced in a study of cytomegalovirus exposure and HLA in healthy donors. Clones were read by immunoSEQ multiplex PCR, and TCRdb kept only the in-frame ones, dropping some. Of more than 250,000 clones listed, 86% are singletons. The sequenced sample consisted of PBMCs. These TCRs come from a woman aged 18-29 years in good health and CMV-seronegative.

The chain employs TRBV28 and TRBJ2-2; D perhaps matches TRBD2 (5 bases). The CDR3 totals 15 residues. Trimming took 2 bases from V and 1 from J, leaving 8 bases between them. Germline CDR1 MDHEN, CDR2 SYDVKM. CDR3 region: CASSLVRVNTGELFF. The CDR3 coding sequence is TGTGCCAGCAGTTTAGTGAGGGTGAACACCGGGGAGCTGTTTTTT.

The chain uses TRBV6-5 and TRBJ1-5; D call uncertain. CDR3 length: 15 amino acids. Germline V gene lookup returns CDR1 MNHEY and CDR2 SVGAGI. V lost 7 bases and J 0 bases, leaving 13 bases between the germline ends. CDR3 in amino acids: CASTPVYDSNQPQHF. The CDR3 DNA sequence: TGTGCCAGCACCCCGGTGTACGATAGCAATCAGCCCCAGCATTTT.

This clone was observed a single time. V and J are TRBV9 and TRBJ2-1; 8 nucleotides line up with TRBD2. V dropped 1 base and J dropped 1; count of bases not matched to a gene: 4. The CDR3 consists of 16 residues. The germline V gene has CDR1 SGDLS and CDR2 YYNGEE. The CDR3 DNA reads as TGTGCCAGCAGCGTAACTAGCGGAATGTCCTACAATGAGCAGTTCTTC. Amino acids: CASSVTSGMSYNEQFF. Combining the CDR3 with reference TRBV9 and TRBJ2-1 gives the whole variable domain DSGVTQTPKHLITATGQRVTLRCSPRSGDLSVYWYQQSLDQGLQFLIQYYNGEERAKGNILERFSAQQFPDLHSELNLSSLELGDSALYFCASSVTSGMSYNEQFFGPGTRLTVL.

The chain carries TRBV7-7 and TRBJ2-5; D is unresolved. This CDR3 region has 14 residues. V lost 8 bases and J lost 5, with 18 bases in between. The germline V gene encodes CDR1 SSHAT and CDR2 FNYEAQ (reference sequence). The CDR3: CASSPSLSGETQYF. Here the CDR3 DNA reads TGTGCCAGCTCTCCTAGTCTCTCTGGGGAGACCCAGTACTTC.

The chain carries TRBV6-1 and TRBJ2-7, with TRBD2 matching 9 bases. The CDR3 totals 14 residues. The V segment lost 7 bases and the J segment 2 bases; nucleotides outside the gene matches: 6. Germline loops: CDR1 MNHNS, CDR2 SASEGT. The CDR3 DNA reads as TGTGCCAGCATGACTAGCGGAGCGGCCTACGAGCAGTACTTC. Protein product: CASMTSGAAYEQYF.

The chain carries TRBV9 and TRBJ1-2; possible D gene TRBD1, 6 bases. Trimming took 5 bases from V and 4 from J, leaving 15 bases between them. This CDR3 has 14 residues. Germline-derived CDR1 and CDR2 are SGDLS and YYNGEE. The CDR3 region is CASRGQQDSYGYTF. The CDR3 nucleotides read TGTGCCAGCAGGGGACAACAGGACTCCTATGGCTACACCTTC.

This clone has only one observation. The rearrangement uses TRBV2 and TRBJ2-1; 10 bases align to TRBD2. Unmatched junction bases numbered 4, after V lost 5 bases and J lost 6 bases. The CDR3 runs to 14 residues. CDR1 and CDR2 (germline): SNHLY, FYNNEI. The CDR3 sequence is CASSTTSGPNEQFF. The CDR3 DNA reads TGTGCCAGCAGTACGACTAGCGGGCCCAATGAGCAGTTCTTC.

The V and J genes are TRBV7-3 and TRBJ2-1; the D gene is possibly TRBD2 (5 bases). Germline V gene sequence: CDR1 SGHTA, CDR2 FQGTGA. The length of the CDR3 is 15 residues. V lost 3 bases to trimming and J lost 0 bases, with 9 bases between them. The DNA of the CDR3 is TGTGCCAGCAGCTTTGATCGGGACTCCTACAATGAGCAGTTCTTC. Translation gives CASSFDRDSYNEQFF.

The chain uses TRBV19 and TRBJ2-2; 10 bases are shared with TRBD1. Germline V gene lookup returns CDR1 LNHDA and CDR2 SQIVND (reference sequence). Trimming at V came to 4 bases and at J to 7 bases, leaving 3 bases not matched to a gene. The CDR3 covers 14 residues. The DNA of the CDR3 is TGTGCCAGTAGTACCGACAGGGGGCTCGGGGAGCTGTTTTTT. Translation: CASSTDRGLGELFF. Looking up the rest from reference TRBV19 and TRBJ2-2 gives the full variable domain: DGGITQSPKYLFRKEGQNVTLSCEQNLNHDAMYWYRQDPGQGLRLIYYSQIVNDFQKGDIAEGYSVSREKKESFPLTVTSAQKNPTAFYLCASSTDRGLGELFFGEGSRLTVL.

The chain links TRBV10-3 to TRBJ2-7; D is unresolved. The CDR3 totals 14 residues. In germline, CDR1 is ENHRY, CDR2 SYGVKD. V was shortened by 3 bases and J by 3 bases, with 12 bases between the two germline ends. CDR3 coding DNA: TGTGCCATCAGTGACCGAGGAAAAAGCTACGAGCAGTACTTC. As protein: CAISDRGKSYEQYF.

This chain uses TRBV7-9 with TRBJ2-7; D might be TRBD1 (6 bases). Trimming removed 1 base at V and 7 bases at J, with 11 bases between. This CDR3 region has 13 residues. CDR1 is SEHNR, CDR2 FQNEAQ, per germline (reference sequence). The CDR3, as DNA: TGTGCCAGCAGCTTAGACAGGGCGGGTGAGCAGTACTTC. This gives the protein CASSLDRAGEQYF.

The chain is built from TRBV29-1 and TRBJ2-7; 7 bases fit TRBD1. This CDR3 spans 11 amino acids. The germline CDR1 and CDR2 sequences are SQVTM and ANQGSEA. The ends lost 6 bases at V and 3 bases at J; junction bases unmatched: 2. The CDR3 region has the DNA TGCAGCGTGGGACAGAACTACGAGCAGTACTTC. Translated: CSVGQNYEQYF.

The CDR3 is CASSWRAGGTDTQYF. CDR3 bases: TGTGCCAGCAGTTGGAGAGCGGGAGGGACAGATACGCAGTATTTT. The chain links TRBV6-5 to TRBJ2-3; the match to TRBD2 covers 10 bases. Germline V gives CDR1 MNHEY, CDR2 SVGAGI. The trim removed 4 bases at V and 3 bases at J, leaving 4 bases unmatched. The CDR3 totals 15 residues.

The chain has TRBV6-1 and TRBJ2-7; D perhaps matches TRBD1 (5 bases). Germline V gene lookup returns CDR1 MNHNS and CDR2 SASEGT. Trimming stripped 2 bases from V and 7 bases from J, with 12 bases between. The CDR3 contains 13 residues. The CDR3 is CASSETNKGEQYF. The CDR3 DNA is TGTGCCAGCAGTGAAACAAACAAGGGGGAGCAGTACTTC.

The chain uses TRBV5-8 and TRBJ2-7; 13 bases map to TRBD2. Losses at the gene ends were 5 bases for V and 9 bases for J; bases not matched to a gene: 14. Per germline, CDR1 SGHTS and CDR2 YDEGEE. The CDR3 runs to 16 residues. The CDR3 DNA is TGTGCCAGCAGGGCCGGGACTAGCGGGACTTGGGCTAGGCAGTACTTC. It codes for CASRAGTSGTWARQYF. Variable domain in full (rest from reference TRBV5-8 and TRBJ2-7): EAGVTQSPTHLIKTRGQQATLRCSPISGHTSVYWYQQALGLGLQFLLWYDEGEERNRGNFPPRFSGRQFPNYSSELNVNALELEDSALYLCASRAGTSGTWARQYFGPGTRLTVT.

This clone was recorded once. The chain carries TRBV18 and TRBJ2-1; 9 bases match TRBD2. The V segment lost 5 bases and the J segment 2 bases; nucleotides outside the gene matches: 10. Looked up from germline, CDR1 is KGHSH and CDR2 is LQKENI. The CDR3 is 17 residues long. The CDR3 region is CASSMTSGSGAYNEQFF. The CDR3 nucleotides are TGTGCCAGCTCAATGACTAGCGGCTCAGGGGCCTACAATGAGCAGTTCTTC.

The V and J genes are TRBV2 and TRBJ2-1; 10 bases agree with TRBD2. Looked up from germline, CDR1 is SNHLY and CDR2 is FYNNEI. With V trimmed by 7 bases and J by 2 bases, 5 bases remained unmatched. CDR3 length equals 15 residues. DNA of the CDR3: TGTGCCAGCACCCAGCTAGCGGGAGCCTACAATGAGCAGTTCTTC. Translated, it gives CASTQLAGAYNEQFF.

The chain employs TRBV6-5 and TRBJ2-5; D possibly corresponds to TRBD2 (6 bases). Deletions cut 6 bases from V and 5 bases from J, with 13 bases between. Germline-derived CDR1 and CDR2 are MNHEY and SVGAGI. This CDR3 spans 13 amino acids. Written as DNA, the CDR3 is TGTGCCAGCAGACTACTAGCCCGGGAGACCCAGTACTTC. This codes for CASRLLARETQYF.